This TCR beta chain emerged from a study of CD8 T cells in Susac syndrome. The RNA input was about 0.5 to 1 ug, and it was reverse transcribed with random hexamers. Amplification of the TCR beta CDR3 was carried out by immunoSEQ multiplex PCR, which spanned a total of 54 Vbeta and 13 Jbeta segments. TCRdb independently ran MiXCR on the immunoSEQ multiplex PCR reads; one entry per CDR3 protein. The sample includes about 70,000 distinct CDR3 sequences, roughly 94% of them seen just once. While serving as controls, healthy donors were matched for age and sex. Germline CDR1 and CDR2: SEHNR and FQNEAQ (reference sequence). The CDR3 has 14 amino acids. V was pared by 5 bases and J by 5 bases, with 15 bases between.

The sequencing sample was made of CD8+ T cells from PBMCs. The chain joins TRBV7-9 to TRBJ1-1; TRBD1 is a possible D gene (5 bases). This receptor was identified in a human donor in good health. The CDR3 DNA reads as TGTGCCAGCAGCCCAGGGCCCGATGGGACTGAAGCTTTCTTT. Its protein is CASSPGPDGTEAFF.